The 5 T cell receptor beta chains below were found in one sample sequenced in a study of control samples from healthy donors and cancer patients. Assay: immunoSEQ multiplex PCR; the TCRdb copy retains only in-frame clones and omits some. The data show some 130,000 clones, around 92% seen once. The sequenced material came from blood. The source of these receptors is a woman aged 45 to 65 in good health.

This chain uses TRBV2 with TRBJ1-3; D unclear. Germline V CDR1 and CDR2: SNHLY, FYNNEI. The CDR3 loop spans 15 amino acids. With 3 bases removed from V and 4 bases from J, the gap between germline ends came to 13 bases. The CDR3 DNA reads as TGTGCCAGCAGTGACACTGGGGTGGCAGGAAACACCATATATTTT. It yields the protein CASSDTGVAGNTIYF.

V and J are TRBV11-2 and TRBJ2-7; possibly TRBD2 for D (5 bases). The length of the CDR3 is 13 residues. Per the germline V gene, CDR1 is SGHAT and CDR2 is FQNNGV. V lost 5 bases and J lost 2, with 10 bases in between. The CDR3: CASSLGSAYEQYF. The CDR3 bases are TGTGCCAGCAGCCTGGGTAGCGCCTACGAGCAGTACTTC. Looking up the rest from reference TRBV11-2 and TRBJ2-7 gives the full variable domain: EAGVAQSPRYKIIEKRQSVAFWCNPISGHATLYWYQQILGQGPKLLIQFQNNGVVDDSQLPKDRFSAERLKGVDSTLKIQPAKLEDSAVYLCASSLGSAYEQYFGPGTRLTVT.

The chain recombines TRBV6-5 with TRBJ1-3; the D gene is possibly TRBD1 (6 bases). CDR1 MNHEY and CDR2 SVGAGI come from the germline V gene. Trimming removed 5 bases at V and 4 bases at J, with 12 bases between. The CDR3 consists of 14 residues. CDR3 protein: CASSRGQLGNTIYF. CDR3 coding DNA: TGTGCCAGCAGTCGAGGACAGCTCGGAAACACCATATATTTT.

This clone occurred once. The gene calls are TRBV28 and TRBJ1-5, with D unresolved. V was trimmed by 3 bases and J by 2 bases, leaving 8 bases between them. Germline V gene lookup returns CDR1 MDHEN and CDR2 SYDVKM. The CDR3 contains 14 residues. This CDR3 is CASSFPIGNQPQHF. CDR3 coding DNA: TGTGCCAGCAGTTTTCCGATCGGCAATCAGCCCCAGCATTTT.

A single count supports this clone. This chain joins TRBV6-6 and TRBJ2-5, with 7 bases matching TRBD2. The CDR3 runs 13 residues. Germline CDR1 reads MNHNY; CDR2 reads SVGAGI (reference sequence). V dropped 2 bases and J dropped 5; count of bases not matched to a gene: 2. CDR3 coding DNA: TGTGCCAGCAGTTACGGGAGGGTGGAGACCCAGTACTTC. It specifies CASSYGRVETQYF.